The clone carrying this T cell receptor (beta chain) is medium-sized within its sample. Its antigen is not identified. This sample was taken from a study of response to subunit inactivated influenza vaccine. Overall study results and limits: The authors offered the suggestion that each seasonal influenza vaccination recruits few new T cells.

Each CDR3 protein is one row after TCRdb ran MiXCR on the RT-PCR reads. This sample has under 500,000 distinct CDR3 sequences; approximately 11% occur once, and the top ten carry roughly 12%. The sequencing here drew on PBMCs from blood, taken roughly 48 days after vaccination. This sequence was found in a man over 45 who received an inactivated influenza vaccine.

DNA of the CDR3: TGTGCCAGCAGCCGGATCCTGCGGGAGACCCAGTACTTC. It codes for CASSRILRETQYF. The chain joins TRBV7-2 to TRBJ2-5; no clear D gene. V shed 5 bases and J shed 5 bases, with 12 bases lying between them. The CDR3 is made up of 13 amino acids. CDR1 is SGHTA, CDR2 FQGNSA, per germline. Complete variable domain (other parts from reference TRBV7-2 and TRBJ2-5): GAGVSQSPSNKVTEKGKDVELRCDPISGHTALYWYRQSLGQGLEFLIYFQGNSAPDKSGLPSDRFSAERTGGSVSTLTIQRTQQEDSAVYLCASSRILRETQYFGPGTRLLVL.